This passage covers 20 T cell receptor beta chains from one sample sequenced in a study of molecular identifiers for immune sequencing clone quantification. TCRdb ran MiXCR on the PCR reads and lists one entry per CDR3 protein. The repertoire holds roughly 320,000 distinct CDR3 sequences, with roughly 24% as singletons. The specimen sequenced was naive CD8+ T cells from blood, with Jurkat cell RNA spiked in. Subset denoted: FACS-sorted CD8+CD4-CCR7+CD45RA+ naive T cells. The receptors were gathered from a human donor in good health. Some libraries in this study had Jurkat cell RNA spiked in.

Concerning this clonotype: At one end, the junction sequence differs from germline, possibly due to a read error. The chain recombines TRBV9 with TRBJ1-1; D not resolved. There are 14 residues in the CDR3. Germline assignment: CDR1 SGDLS and CDR2 YYNGEE. The CDR3 region is CASSVVTENTKAFF. In nucleotides, the CDR3 is TGTGCCAGCAGCGTAGTCACGGAGAACACTAAAGCTTTCTTT. The full variable domain, its missing parts supplied by reference TRBV9 and TRBJ1-1, is DSGVTQTPKHLITATGQRVTLRCSPRSGDLSVYWYQQSLDQGLQFLIQYYNGEERAKGNILERFSAQQFPDLHSELNLSSLELGDSALYFCASSVVTENTKAFFGQGTRLTVV.

The V call is TRBV6-2 or TRBV6-3, the J call TRBJ1-5, with 7 bases aligning to TRBD1. The germline V gene encodes CDR1 MNHEY and CDR2 SVGEGT. The CDR3 sequence is 19 residues long. V shed 2 bases and J 10 bases; nucleotides not matched to a gene: 23. The CDR3 protein is CASSYRLGTGATRSDPQHF. The CDR3 bases are TGTGCCAGCAGTTACAGGCTGGGAACAGGGGCCACCCGCTCAGATCCCCAGCATTTT.

This clonotype came up a few times. The chain is built from TRBV6-2 or TRBV6-3 and TRBJ1-1; D is perhaps TRBD1 (5 bases). There are 15 residues in the CDR3. The V end lost 2 bases, the J end lost 5 bases, and 15 bases lay between the germline ends. In germline, CDR1 is MNHEY, CDR2 SVGEGT. This CDR3 reads CASSYVQGGRTEAFF. The CDR3 nucleotides read TGTGCCAGCAGTTACGTGCAGGGAGGGCGGACTGAAGCTTTCTTT.

With regard to this clonotype: A much bigger clone sits one base away, suggesting this may be a read error. The chain is built from TRBV7-9 and TRBJ1-1, with TRBD1 as a possible D gene (6 bases). This CDR3 comprises 15 residues. Trimming removed 4 bases from V and 11 bases from J, with 23 bases in between. Germline V gives CDR1 SEHNR, CDR2 FQNEAQ (reference sequence). CDR3 nucleotides: TGTGCCAGCAGCTCTTCCCGGGACACGCCCCTTGATGCTTTCTTT. Translating it yields CASSSSRDTPLDAFF. The full variable domain, completed using reference TRBV7-9 and TRBJ1-1, is DTGVSQNPRHKITKRGQNVTFRCDPISEHNRLYWYRQTLGQGPEFLTYFQNEAQLEKSRLLSDRFSAERPKGSFSTLEIQRTEQGDSAMYLCASSSSRDTPLDAFFGQGTRLTVV.

This clonotype was seen only a few times. The V and J genes are TRBV20-1 and TRBJ2-3; the match to TRBD1 covers 9 bases. The CDR3 sequence is 14 residues long. Germline V gene lookup returns CDR1 DFQATT and CDR2 SNEGSKA (reference sequence). The CDR3 region is CSCNSGTGMYTQYF. In DNA, the CDR3 is TGCAGCTGCAACTCTGGGACAGGGATGTATACGCAGTATTTT.

For this clonotype: Germline and junction disagree at one end, which may indicate a read error. The chain has TRBV7-9 and TRBJ1-1; no definite D call. Germline assignment: CDR1 SEHNR and CDR2 FQNEAQ (reference sequence). This CDR3 contains 12 residues. This chain's CDR3 is CVSSIGNTEAFF. Written as DNA, the CDR3 is TGTGTCAGCAGCATTGGTAACACTGAAGCTTTCTTT. Based on the CDR3 plus reference TRBV7-9 and TRBJ1-1, the full variable domain is DTGVSQNPRHKITKRGQNVTFRCDPISEHNRLYWYRQTLGQGPEFLTYFQNEAQLEKSRLLSDRFSAERPKGSFSTLEIQRTEQGDSAMYLCVSSIGNTEAFFGQGTRLTVV.

On this clonotype: With a much larger clone just one base away, this may be a read error. The rearrangement joins TRBV14 to TRBJ2-2; D remains ambiguous. This CDR3 contains 14 residues. The germline V and J ends were trimmed by 1 base and 3 bases, with 6 bases remaining between them. Looked up from germline, CDR1 is SGHDN and CDR2 is FVKESK. Here the CDR3 reads CASSQGGYTGELFF. DNA for the CDR3: TGTGCCAGCAGCCAAGGAGGTTACACCGGGGAGCTGTTTTTT.

Regarding this clonotype: Just one base apart from a much larger clone, this may be a read error. The genes are TRBV6-5 and TRBJ2-3; 12 nucleotides agree with TRBD2. The CDR3 spans 17 residues. CDR1 is MNHEY and CDR2 is SVGAGI in the germline V gene. CDR3 sequence: CSSRSGTSGLITDTQYF. The CDR3 bases are TGTTCCAGCAGATCCGGGACTAGCGGGCTCATTACAGATACGCAGTATTTT.

This clonotype has more than one count but fewer than ten. The chain recombines TRBV2 with TRBJ1-2, with D perhaps matching TRBD1 (6 bases). This CDR3 contains 14 residues. Germline V gene lookup returns CDR1 SNHLY and CDR2 FYNNEI. The V end was cut by 2 bases, the J end by 4 bases, with 11 bases between. CDR3 region: CASSEQGIVYGYTF. For the CDR3, the DNA is TGTGCCAGCAGTGAACAGGGGATAGTCTATGGCTACACCTTC.

This clonotype was recorded many times. The V and J genes are TRBV28 and TRBJ1-4; TRBD1 is a possible D gene (6 bases). Germline lookup yields CDR1 MDHEN and CDR2 SYDVKM. The ends were cut back, 2 bases at V and 15 bases at J, with 10 bases in the middle. The CDR3 has 11 residues. The CDR3 sequence is CASSLNRVLFF. The CDR3 nucleotides read TGTGCCAGCAGTTTAAACAGGGTATTGTTTTTT.

The chain couples TRBV15 to TRBJ2-7; D possibly corresponds to TRBD2 (6 bases). The V end was cut by 0 bases, the J end by 3 bases, with 9 bases between. Germline V gene data show CDR1 as LNHNV and CDR2 as YYDKDF (reference sequence). The CDR3 is made up of 14 amino acids. CDR3 region: CATSRDGGVYEQYF. CDR3 in DNA: TGTGCCACCAGCAGAGATGGAGGGGTCTACGAGCAGTACTTC.

The chain links TRBV7-9 to TRBJ2-1; weak D call: TRBD2 (5 bases). Looked up from germline, CDR1 is SEHNR and CDR2 is FQNEAQ (reference sequence). V lost 5 bases to trimming and J lost 3 bases, with 11 bases between them. The CDR3 is 14 amino acids. The CDR3 is CASSQADGYNEQFF. In DNA form, the CDR3 reads TGTGCCAGCAGCCAAGCGGACGGCTACAATGAGCAGTTCTTC.

Ten or more counts support this clonotype. In DNA form, the CDR3 reads TGTGCCAGTAGTCGGGGGAACCACGAGCAGTACTTC. This encodes CASSRGNHEQYF. The chain has TRBV19 and TRBJ2-7, with D perhaps TRBD2 (6 bases). The germline gives CDR1 LNHDA, CDR2 SQIVND (reference sequence). Trimming removed 5 bases at V and 5 bases at J, with 10 bases between. CDR3 length: 12 residues.

To note about this clonotype: This may stem from a read error, because a much larger clone lies one nucleotide away. The V and J genes are TRBV20-1 and TRBJ2-7, with 7 bases identical to TRBD2. Germline V CDR1 and CDR2: DFQATT, SNEGSKA (reference sequence). The CDR3 covers 15 residues. The CDR3 sequence is CCARETSRNAYEQYF. The DNA of the CDR3 is TGCTGTGCTAGAGAGACTAGCAGGAACGCCTACGAGCAGTACTTC.

This clonotype turned up a few times. The chain couples TRBV29-1 to TRBJ2-1, with a weak D call TRBD1 (5 bases). V lost 7 bases and J lost 0, with 10 bases in between. Per the germline V gene, CDR1 is SQVTM and CDR2 is ANQGSEA. The CDR3 has 13 amino acids. The CDR3 DNA is TGCAGCGGACAGACGCCCTCCTACAATGAGCAGTTCTTC. This translates into CSGQTPSYNEQFF.

Turning to this clonotype: The junction departs from the called germline gene at one end, perhaps through a read error. The chain links TRBV29-1 to TRBJ2-5; D not resolved. The CDR3 covers 15 residues. Germline lookup yields CDR1 SQVTM and CDR2 ANQGSEA. The CDR3 reads CSVDIVAAPQEPQYF. The CDR3 DNA sequence: TGCAGCGTTGATATAGTCGCGGCTCCTCAAGAGCCCCAGTACTTC.

The chain employs TRBV7-6 and TRBJ2-5, with TRBD2 matching 7 bases. Germline V gene sequence: CDR1 SGHVS, CDR2 FNYEAQ. This CDR3 spans 14 amino acids. V lost 1 base, J lost 4 bases, and 3 bases stayed unmatched. CDR3 amino acids: CASSLVPGGETQYF. CDR3 sequence (DNA): TGTGCCAGCAGCTTAGTGCCGGGGGGAGAGACCCAGTACTTC.

J is TRBJ1-2 and V is TRBV4-3; 8 bases are a match to TRBD1. The ends lost 4 bases at V and 6 bases at J; junction bases unmatched: 10. This CDR3 has 15 residues. From germline, CDR1 is LGHNA and CDR2 YSLEER. This CDR3 is CASSPHGQGSDGYTF. Here the CDR3 DNA reads TGCGCCAGCAGCCCGCACGGACAGGGAAGCGATGGCTACACCTTC.

This sequence joins TRBV11-1 and TRBJ2-4, with D unclear. CDR3 size: 18 residues. Germline V lookup: CDR1 SGHAT, CDR2 FQDESV (reference sequence). V lost 5 bases, J lost 2 bases, and 22 bases lay in between. CDR3: CASSTPFLDGKSKNIQYF. The CDR3, as DNA: TGTGCCAGCAGCACTCCTTTTCTAGACGGAAAATCCAAAAACATTCAGTACTTC.

The sample holds many counts of this clonotype. The chain links TRBV7-6 to TRBJ2-7, with TRBD2 identical over 10 bases. Per germline, CDR1 SGHVS and CDR2 FNYEAQ. Trimming took 0 bases from V and 6 from J; bases not matched to a gene: 14. This CDR3 has 18 residues. Here the CDR3 DNA reads TGTGCCAGCAGCTTAGCGGAGTATAGCGGGGGGTTCCGGGGCGAGCAGTACTTC. It codes for CASSLAEYSGGFRGEQYF.